Below, 25 T cell receptor beta chains from the same sample are listed, as sequenced in a study of technical replicates of blood from a few donors. Repertoires were generated with immunoSEQ multiplex PCR, while TCRdb's copy carries only in-frame clones and drops some. The data show around 13,000 clones, with roughly 80% seen just once and roughly 10% held by the top ten. The specimen was PBMCs. The receptors derive from a human donor in good health.

This chain connects TRBV11-2 to TRBJ2-3; 11 bases are a match to TRBD2. V gave up 6 bases and J gave up 4 bases; unmatched junction bases: 6. Germline CDR1 is SGHAT and CDR2 is FQNNGV. The CDR3 spans 15 residues. CDR3 in amino acids: CASSTSGGGSDTQYF. CDR3 nucleotide sequence: TGTGCCAGCAGTACTAGCGGGGGAGGGTCAGATACGCAGTATTTT.

The genes are TRBV28 and TRBJ1-5, with 7 positions matching TRBD1. The CDR3 totals 16 residues. The germline CDR1 and CDR2 sequences are MDHEN and SYDVKM. V lost 3 bases, J lost 4 bases, and 9 bases stayed unmatched. The CDR3 sequence: CASSFSTGDQNQPQHF. The CDR3 bases are TGTGCCAGCAGTTTTAGTACAGGGGACCAAAATCAGCCCCAGCATTTT.

V gene TRBV29-1 combines with J gene TRBJ2-7; a possible D gene is TRBD1 (5 bases). V dropped 6 bases and J dropped 3 bases, with 12 bases sitting between them. CDR1 and CDR2 (germline): SQVTM, ANQGSEA. The CDR3 is 12 residues long. CDR3 coding DNA: TGCAGCGTCCCTGGACAAAACTACGAGCAGTACTTC. Its translation: CSVPGQNYEQYF.

The V and J genes are TRBV6-1 and TRBJ1-5, with D maybe TRBD1 (6 bases). The CDR3 consists of 14 residues. Trimming pared 6 bases from V and 7 bases from J, leaving 16 bases between. CDR1 is MNHNS and CDR2 is SASEGT in the germline V gene. The CDR3 reads CASRLQGRGQPQHF. In DNA form, the CDR3 reads TGTGCCAGCAGACTACAGGGAAGAGGCCAGCCCCAGCATTTT.

The chain uses TRBV5-3 and TRBJ2-7; D may be TRBD1 (6 bases). TRBV5-3 is identified as an open reading frame with a role that is uncertain. The CDR3 extends over 16 amino acids. The V and J ends lost 4 bases and 1 base respectively, with 18 bases between them. The CDR3 coding sequence is TGTGCCAGAAGCCCCCTCGAGACAGGCCTATCCTACGAGCAGTACTTC. Its translation: CARSPLETGLSYEQYF.

The genes are TRBV19 and TRBJ2-2, with 15 positions matching TRBD2. The germline CDR1 and CDR2 sequences are LNHDA and SQIVND (reference sequence). V was clipped by 5 bases and J by 5 bases; unmatched bases: 15. CDR3 size: 20 residues. The CDR3 nucleotides are TGTGCCAGTAGTGGGGCTACCGGGACTAGCGGGAGGAGTATGACCGGGGAGCTGTTTTTT. It is translated as CASSGATGTSGRSMTGELFF.

Sample share makes this clone large. This sequence joins TRBV6-1 and TRBJ2-3, with 10 bases matching TRBD2. In germline, CDR1 is MNHNS, CDR2 SASEGT. With V trimmed by 3 bases and J by 1 base, 4 bases remained unmatched. CDR3 length: 16 residues. The CDR3 loop reads CASSDEAGGGTDTQYF. DNA of the CDR3: TGTGCCAGCAGTGATGAAGCGGGAGGGGGCACAGATACGCAGTATTTT.

This clone came up a few times. CDR3 nucleotides: TGTGCCAGCAGGCTGACTAGCGGGAGTGTCGAGCAGTACTTC. It specifies CASRLTSGSVEQYF. The V gene is TRBV6-1, the J gene TRBJ2-7; 12 bases line up with TRBD2. Per germline, CDR1 MNHNS and CDR2 SASEGT. V lost 6 bases and J lost 6; bases outside the gene matches: 6. The CDR3 totals 14 residues.

The rearrangement uses TRBV5-6 and TRBJ2-3; 7 nucleotides agree with TRBD1. There are 15 residues in the CDR3. The V gene's germline CDR1 is SGHDT and CDR2 YYEEEE. J was trimmed by 0 bases and V by 4 bases; bases with no gene match: 5. CDR3 DNA: TGTGCCAGCAGCCTCGGGACAGCTAGCACAGATACGCAGTATTTT. It translates to CASSLGTASTDTQYF.

The chain carries TRBV5-8 and TRBJ2-1, with 12 bases identical to TRBD2. The CDR3 contains 14 residues. V trimming: 4 bases; J trimming: 10 bases; junction bases outside the gene matches: 6. Germline V gene lookup returns CDR1 SGHTS and CDR2 YDEGEE. The CDR3 DNA is TGTGCCAGCAGCAGAAGACTAGCGGGAGTGGAGCAGTTCTTC. As protein: CASSRRLAGVEQFF.

This chain uses TRBV5-1 with TRBJ2-1; 10 bases align to TRBD1. The V gene's germline CDR1 is SGHRS and CDR2 YFSETQ. V shed 4 bases and J 8 bases; nucleotides not matched to a gene: 12. The length of the CDR3 is 16 residues. DNA of the CDR3: TGCGCCAGCAGCCCCCTCGCCGGGACAGGGGTAGATGAGCAGTTCTTC. Translated, it gives CASSPLAGTGVDEQFF.

J is TRBJ2-3 and V is TRBV2; the D gene is possibly TRBD2 (6 bases). Germline CDR1 SNHLY, CDR2 FYNNEI. Trimming removed 4 bases from V and 0 bases from J, with 11 bases in between. The CDR3 consists of 15 residues. The CDR3 loop reads CASSGLAVSTDTQYF. The CDR3 nucleotides are TGTGCCAGCAGTGGGTTAGCGGTTAGCACAGATACGCAGTATTTT.

The genes are TRBV6-5 and TRBJ1-1; D is perhaps TRBD1 (6 bases). In germline, CDR1 is MNHEY, CDR2 SVGAGI. The V end lost 5 bases, the J end lost 1 base, and 11 bases lay between the germline ends. There are 14 residues in the CDR3. Here the CDR3 reads CASSNVRGNTEAFF. The CDR3 nucleotides read TGTGCCAGCAGTAATGTCAGGGGGAACACTGAAGCTTTCTTT.

This clone is a singleton in its sample. The J gene is TRBJ2-1, the V gene TRBV7-8; 7 positions match TRBD2. V lost 1 base and J lost 6; bases outside the gene matches: 6. Germline assignment: CDR1 SGHVS and CDR2 FQNEAQ. This CDR3 region has 15 residues. For the CDR3, the DNA is TGTGCCAGCAGCTTAGATGAGACTAGCATCAATGAGCAGTTCTTC. Its translation: CASSLDETSINEQFF.

V usage is TRBV28 and J usage is TRBJ2-7; 10 positions match TRBD2. V was clipped by 7 bases and J by 5 bases; unmatched bases: 5. The CDR3 is made up of 13 amino acids. The germline V gene encodes CDR1 MDHEN and CDR2 SYDVKM. The CDR3 coding sequence is TGTGCCAGCACTAGCGGGAGTTTCAACGAGCAGTACTTC. Translated, it gives CASTSGSFNEQYF. Drawing the rest from reference TRBV28 and TRBJ2-7, the complete variable domain is DVKVTQSSRYLVKRTGEKVFLECVQDMDHENMFWYRQDPGLGLRLIYFSYDVKMKEKGDIPEGYSVSREKKERFSLILESASTNQTSMYLCASTSGSFNEQYFGPGTRLTVT.

The chain has TRBV11-2 and TRBJ2-1; 12 positions match TRBD2. The germline V gene has CDR1 SGHAT and CDR2 FQNNGV. Trimming took 1 base from V and 6 from J; bases not matched to a gene: 7. The CDR3 is made up of 17 amino acids. The CDR3 is CASSLAATSGSSNEQFF. The CDR3, as DNA: TGTGCCAGCAGCTTAGCGGCGACTAGCGGGAGCAGCAATGAGCAGTTCTTC.

Only one count was recorded for this clone. The chain uses TRBV5-5 and TRBJ2-5; D is possibly TRBD1 (6 bases). From germline, CDR1 is SGHKS and CDR2 YYEKEE (reference sequence). The V and J ends lost 0 bases and 7 bases respectively, with 16 bases between them. The CDR3 loop spans 15 amino acids. CDR3 DNA: TGTGCCAGCAGCTTGGAGGGACAACAACGGGGGACCCAGTACTTC. Its protein is CASSLEGQQRGTQYF.

J is TRBJ2-1 and V is TRBV19; the D gene is possibly TRBD2 (6 bases). The V gene's germline CDR1 is LNHDA and CDR2 SQIVND (reference sequence). V shed 0 bases and J shed 6 bases, with 21 bases lying between them. This CDR3 region has 18 residues. The CDR3 sequence: CASSIEGHGRDWGNEQFF. CDR3 in DNA: TGTGCCAGTAGTATAGAGGGGCATGGGCGGGACTGGGGCAATGAGCAGTTCTTC.

This chain links TRBV28 with TRBJ1-1; D perhaps matches TRBD1 (5 bases). V was trimmed by 6 bases and J by 0 bases, leaving 8 bases between them. The CDR3 has 13 residues. Looked up from germline, CDR1 is MDHEN and CDR2 is SYDVKM. CDR3 residues: CASRQDLNTEAFF. The CDR3 region has the DNA TGTGCCAGCAGACAGGATTTGAACACTGAAGCTTTCTTT. Based on the CDR3 plus reference TRBV28 and TRBJ1-1, the full variable domain is DVKVTQSSRYLVKRTGEKVFLECVQDMDHENMFWYRQDPGLGLRLIYFSYDVKMKEKGDIPEGYSVSREKKERFSLILESASTNQTSMYLCASRQDLNTEAFFGQGTRLTVV.

The rearrangement joins TRBV23-1 to TRBJ2-1; 8 bases align to TRBD2. TRBV23-1 is flagged as an ORF with uncertain function. V shed 4 bases, J shed 2 bases, and the junction held 7 bases outside the gene matches. The length of the CDR3 is 16 residues. The CDR3 nucleotides are TGCGCCAGCAGTCCCTGGACTAGCACGGCCTACAATGAGCAGTTCTTC. It yields the protein CASSPWTSTAYNEQFF.

This sequence joins TRBV14 and TRBJ2-7, with D possibly TRBD2 on 6 matching bases. CDR1 and CDR2 from the germline V gene are SGHDN and FVKESK. CDR3 size: 16 residues. Trimming left V 4 bases short and J 3 bases short, with 19 bases between. CDR3 region: CASSRRTPGEGYEQYF. The CDR3 DNA follows: TGTGCCAGCAGCCGCCGGACTCCGGGGGAAGGCTACGAGCAGTACTTC.

This clone was found once. This chain links TRBV19 with TRBJ2-7; the D gene is possibly TRBD2 (5 bases). The ends were cut back, 3 bases at V and 3 bases at J, with 9 bases in the middle. Germline V gene sequence: CDR1 LNHDA, CDR2 SQIVND (reference sequence). This CDR3 is 13 amino acids long. In DNA form, the CDR3 reads TGTGCCAGTAGTATGCAGCGGTACTACGAGCAGTACTTC. Amino acid sequence: CASSMQRYYEQYF. Full variable domain (remainder filled in from reference TRBV19 and TRBJ2-7): DGGITQSPKYLFRKEGQNVTLSCEQNLNHDAMYWYRQDPGQGLRLIYYSQIVNDFQKGDIAEGYSVSREKKESFPLTVTSAQKNPTAFYLCASSMQRYYEQYFGPGTRLTVT.

The chain employs TRBV27 and TRBJ2-7; D not certain. The CDR3 covers 15 residues. V shed 3 bases and J shed 0 bases, with 12 bases lying between them. Germline V gene lookup returns CDR1 MNHEY and CDR2 SMNVEV (reference sequence). The CDR3 loop is CASSLGLGNSYEQYF. The CDR3 nucleotides read TGTGCCAGCAGTTTGGGCCTTGGCAACTCCTACGAGCAGTACTTC.

In this sample, this clone turned up once. The chain joins TRBV6-6 to TRBJ2-3; TRBD1 matches 11 bases. Germline CDR1 is MNHNY and CDR2 is SVGAGI (reference sequence). V trimming: 6 bases; J trimming: 5 bases; junction bases outside the gene matches: 10. The CDR3 length is 16 residues. In DNA, the CDR3 is TGTGCCAGCAGATTCCGGACAGGGGGCGCAAAAGATACGCAGTATTTT. Its translation: CASRFRTGGAKDTQYF.

CDR3 sequence (DNA): TGTGCCAGCAGCGACAGCGATAGGAACGAGCAGTACTTC. Protein sequence: CASSDSDRNEQYF. V usage is TRBV13 and J usage is TRBJ2-7; maybe TRBD1 (5 bases). The CDR3 runs 13 residues. V gave up 5 bases and J gave up 5 bases, with 13 bases separating them. CDR1 and CDR2 (germline): PRHDT, FYEKMQ (reference sequence).